This TCR beta chain appears in the sequencing data of a study of cytomegalovirus exposure and HLA in healthy donors. The PCR ran on 60 Vbeta and 13 Jbeta primers. Clones were read by immunoSEQ multiplex PCR, and TCRdb kept only the in-frame ones, dropping some. The sample lists over 150,000 clones, about 75% occurring once. The source is a male donor in good health and CMV-seronegative. The sample consisted of PBMCs.

This chain's CDR3 is CATTSRGIGTDTQYF. The CDR3 DNA is TGTGCCACCACATCACGGGGGATCGGCACAGATACGCAGTATTTT. The chain is built from TRBV28 and TRBJ2-3; the D gene is possibly TRBD2 (6 bases). Germline V CDR1 and CDR2: MDHEN, SYDVKM. The CDR3 has 15 residues. With 10 bases removed from V and 1 base from J, the gap between germline ends came to 18 bases.